A single sample gave rise to the 9 T cell receptor beta chains below, sequenced in a study of CD8 T cells in ankylosing spondylitis. Their antigen targets remain unknown. Study-wide results and limits: A TCR beta motif of under ten highly homologous variants appeared characteristic of ankylosing spondylitis blood.

Using its own MiXCR run on the 5' RACE reads, TCRdb lists one record per CDR3 protein. The sample includes 650,000 to 800,000 distinct CDR3 sequences, under 20% of them seen just once. The sample comprised blood, either unsorted or a sorted T cell fraction (not recorded which). These receptor sequences come from a male donor with ankylosing spondylitis.

The CDR3: CASSLRAVTGLAGANVLTF. CDR3 nucleotide sequence: TGTGCCAGCAGCTTACGAGCAGTGACGGGATTGGCTGGGGCCAACGTCCTGACTTTC. The chain has TRBV7-3 and TRBJ2-6, with a possible D match to TRBD2 (5 bases). V was trimmed by 2 bases and J by 2 bases, leaving 19 bases between them. The CDR3 runs 19 residues. Germline V CDR1 and CDR2: SGHTA, FQGTGA.

This clonotype was detected ten times or more. The chain combines TRBV29-1 with TRBJ2-7; possible D gene TRBD1, 6 bases. Germline loops: CDR1 SQVTM, CDR2 ANQGSEA. Trimming shortened V by 6 bases and J by 3 bases, and 12 bases separated the two germline ends. This CDR3 region has 12 residues. CDR3 bases: TGCAGCGTAGTCCGGGACAACTACGAGCAGTACTTC. Its translation: CSVVRDNYEQYF.

V gene TRBV12-3 or TRBV12-4 combines with J gene TRBJ2-3; D is possibly TRBD1 or TRBD2 (6 bases each). The CDR3 is 15 residues long. V was shortened by 5 bases and J by 5 bases, with 17 bases between the two germline ends. For the CDR3, the DNA is TGTGCCAGCAGTGGGCCGTGGGGGGCGGGAGATACGCAGTATTTT. Its translation is CASSGPWGAGDTQYF.

This chain uses TRBV4-1 with TRBJ2-5, with D perhaps matching TRBD1 (6 bases). Germline CDR1 and CDR2: MGHRA and YSYEKL. The CDR3 sequence is 16 residues long. V was cut by 2 bases and J by 5 bases, with 18 bases left in between. The CDR3, as DNA: TGCGCCAGCAGCCAATCGTACAGGGTCGGGTGGGAGACCCAGTACTTC. It codes for CASSQSYRVGWETQYF.

This clonotype was recorded a few times. CDR3 sequence (DNA): TGCGCCAGCAGCCGGACTAGCGGGAGAGGGGATGAGCAGTTCTTC. Its protein product is CASSRTSGRGDEQFF. The gene calls are TRBV5-1 and TRBJ2-1; TRBD2 matches 13 bases. There are 15 residues in the CDR3. The V gene's germline CDR1 is SGHRS and CDR2 YFSETQ. V gave up 4 bases and J gave up 8 bases; unmatched junction bases: 6. Full variable domain (missing parts from reference TRBV5-1 and TRBJ2-1): KAGVTQTPRYLIKTRGQQVTLSCSPISGHRSVSWYQQTPGQGLQFLFEYFSETQRNKGNFPGRFSGRQFSNSRSEMNVSTLELGDSALYLCASSRTSGRGDEQFFGPGTRLTVL.

This clonotype was seen ten or more times. Its ends do not fully match the called genes, so a read error is possible. V gene TRBV5-1 combines with J gene TRBJ2-7, with D perhaps TRBD1 or TRBD2 (5 bases each). CDR3 length: 14 amino acids. CDR1 is SGHRS and CDR2 is YFSETQ in the germline V gene. For the CDR3, the DNA is TGTGCCAGCAGCTTATCCGGGACGACCTACGAGCAGTACTTC. This gives the protein CASSLSGTTYEQYF.

This rearrangement joins TRBV7-8 to TRBJ1-1; D uncertain. The length of the CDR3 is 15 residues. V gave up 5 bases and J gave up 1 base, with 14 bases separating them. In germline, CDR1 is SGHVS, CDR2 FQNEAQ. The CDR3 loop reads CASSPSNIENTEAFF. CDR3 bases: TGTGCCAGCAGCCCGTCCAATATAGAGAACACTGAAGCTTTCTTT.

The V call is TRBV27, the J call TRBJ2-7, with D perhaps matching TRBD1 or TRBD2 (5 bases each). Germline CDR1 MNHEY, CDR2 SMNVEV (reference sequence). Between the trimmed V and J ends, which lost 2 bases and 6 bases, there was a span of 11 bases. This CDR3 has 13 residues. CDR3 DNA: TGTGCCAGCAGTTTAGGGGGACCCTCCGAGCAGTACTTC. It translates to CASSLGGPSEQYF.

In its sample, this clonotype was seen a few times. V is TRBV5-1 and J is TRBJ1-1, with 7 nucleotides matching TRBD1. The V gene's germline CDR1 is SGHRS and CDR2 YFSETQ. V dropped 4 bases and J dropped 0; count of bases not matched to a gene: 6. The CDR3 totals 15 residues. CDR3 protein: CASSTGQSMNTEAFF. In DNA form, the CDR3 reads TGCGCCAGCAGCACGGGACAGAGTATGAACACTGAAGCTTTCTTT.